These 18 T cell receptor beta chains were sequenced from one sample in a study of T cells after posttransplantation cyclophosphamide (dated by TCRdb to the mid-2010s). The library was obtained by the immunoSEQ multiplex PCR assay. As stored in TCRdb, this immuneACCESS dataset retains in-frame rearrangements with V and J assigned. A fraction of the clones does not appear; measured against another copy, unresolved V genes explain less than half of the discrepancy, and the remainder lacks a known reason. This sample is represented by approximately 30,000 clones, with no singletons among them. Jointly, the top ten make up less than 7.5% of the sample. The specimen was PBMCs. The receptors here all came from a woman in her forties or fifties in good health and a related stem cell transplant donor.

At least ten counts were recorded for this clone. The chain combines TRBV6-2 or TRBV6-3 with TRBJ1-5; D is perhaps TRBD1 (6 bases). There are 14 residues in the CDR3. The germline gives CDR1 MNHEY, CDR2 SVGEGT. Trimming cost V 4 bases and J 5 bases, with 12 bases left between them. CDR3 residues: CASSSGTLHQPQHF. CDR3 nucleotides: TGTGCCAGCAGTTCCGGGACATTGCATCAGCCCCAGCATTTT.

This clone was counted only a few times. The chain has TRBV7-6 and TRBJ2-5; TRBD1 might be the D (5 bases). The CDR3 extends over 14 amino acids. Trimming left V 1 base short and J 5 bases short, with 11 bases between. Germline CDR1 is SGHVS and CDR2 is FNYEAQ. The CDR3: CASSLGAGWETQYF. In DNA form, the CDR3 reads TGTGCCAGCAGCTTAGGAGCAGGGTGGGAGACCCAGTACTTC.

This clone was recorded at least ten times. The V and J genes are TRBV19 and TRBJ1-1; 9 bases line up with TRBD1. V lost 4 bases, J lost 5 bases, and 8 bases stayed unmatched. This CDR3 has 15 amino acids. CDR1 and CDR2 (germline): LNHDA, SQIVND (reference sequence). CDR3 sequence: CASSTTGTGRTEAFF. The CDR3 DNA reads TGTGCCAGTAGTACAACCGGGACAGGGAGAACTGAAGCTTTCTTT.

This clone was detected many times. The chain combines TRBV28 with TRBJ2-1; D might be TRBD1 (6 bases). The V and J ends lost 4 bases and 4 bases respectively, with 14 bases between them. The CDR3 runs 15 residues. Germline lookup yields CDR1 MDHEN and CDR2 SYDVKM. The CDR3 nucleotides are TGTGCCAGCAGTTCTAGGGGACACACATACAATGAGCAGTTCTTC. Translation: CASSSRGHTYNEQFF.

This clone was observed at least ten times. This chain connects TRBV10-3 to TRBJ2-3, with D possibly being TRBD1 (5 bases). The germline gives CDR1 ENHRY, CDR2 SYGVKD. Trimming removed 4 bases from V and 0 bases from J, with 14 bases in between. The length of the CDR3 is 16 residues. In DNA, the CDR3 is TGTGCCATCAGTGGTGACAGACAACCTAGCACAGATACGCAGTATTTT. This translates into CAISGDRQPSTDTQYF.

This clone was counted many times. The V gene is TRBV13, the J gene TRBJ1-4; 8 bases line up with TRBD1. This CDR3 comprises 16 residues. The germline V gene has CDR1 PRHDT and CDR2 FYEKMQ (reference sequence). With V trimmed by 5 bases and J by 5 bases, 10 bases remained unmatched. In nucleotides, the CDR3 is TGTGCCAGCAGCCCCGAAACGGGACAGGTAAATGAAAAACTGTTTTTT. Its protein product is CASSPETGQVNEKLFF.

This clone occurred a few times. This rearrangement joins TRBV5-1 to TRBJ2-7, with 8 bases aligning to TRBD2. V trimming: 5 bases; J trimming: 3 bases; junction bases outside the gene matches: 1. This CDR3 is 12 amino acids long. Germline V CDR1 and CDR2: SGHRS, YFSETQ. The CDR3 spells CASRLAGYEQYF. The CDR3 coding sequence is TGCGCCAGCAGGCTAGCGGGCTACGAGCAGTACTTC.

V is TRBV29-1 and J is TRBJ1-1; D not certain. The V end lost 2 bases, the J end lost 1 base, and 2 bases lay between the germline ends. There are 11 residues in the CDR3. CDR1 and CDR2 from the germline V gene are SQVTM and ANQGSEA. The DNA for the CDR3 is TGCAGCGTTGAACAGAACACTGAAGCTTTCTTT. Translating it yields CSVEQNTEAFF.

The CDR3 reads CASSLGGHISGNTIYF. For the CDR3, the DNA is TGTGCCAGCAGCTTGGGGGGACATATCTCTGGAAACACCATATATTTT. The J gene is TRBJ1-3, the V gene TRBV5-6, with D possibly matching TRBD1 (6 bases). Looked up from germline, CDR1 is SGHDT and CDR2 is YYEEEE. V was cut by 0 bases and J by 0 bases, with 10 bases left in between. The CDR3 has 16 residues. The full variable domain, completed using reference TRBV5-6 and TRBJ1-3, is DAGVTQSPTHLIKTRGQQVTLRCSPKSGHDTVSWYQQALGQGPQFIFQYYEEEERQRGNFPDRFSGHQFPNYSSELNVNALLLGDSALYLCASSLGGHISGNTIYFGEGSWLTVV.

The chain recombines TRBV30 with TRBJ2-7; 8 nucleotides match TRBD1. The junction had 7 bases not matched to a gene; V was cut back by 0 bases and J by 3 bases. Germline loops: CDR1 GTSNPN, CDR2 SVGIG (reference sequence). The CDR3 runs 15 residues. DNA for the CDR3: TGTGCCTGGAGTGTACTCGGGGGACAGGTCTACGAGCAGTACTTC. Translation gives CAWSVLGGQVYEQYF.

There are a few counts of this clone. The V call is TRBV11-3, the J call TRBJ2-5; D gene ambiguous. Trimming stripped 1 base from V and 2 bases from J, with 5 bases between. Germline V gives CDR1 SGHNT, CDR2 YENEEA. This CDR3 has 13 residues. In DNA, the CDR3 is TGTGCCAGCAGCTTAGTAGGGCAAGAGACCCAGTACTTC. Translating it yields CASSLVGQETQYF.

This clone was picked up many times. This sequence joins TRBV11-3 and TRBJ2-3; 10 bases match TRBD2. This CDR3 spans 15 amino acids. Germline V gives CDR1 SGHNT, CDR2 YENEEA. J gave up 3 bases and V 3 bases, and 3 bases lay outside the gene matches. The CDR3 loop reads CASSLGTSVTDTQYF. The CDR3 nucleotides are TGTGCCAGCAGCTTGGGGACTAGCGTTACAGATACGCAGTATTTT.

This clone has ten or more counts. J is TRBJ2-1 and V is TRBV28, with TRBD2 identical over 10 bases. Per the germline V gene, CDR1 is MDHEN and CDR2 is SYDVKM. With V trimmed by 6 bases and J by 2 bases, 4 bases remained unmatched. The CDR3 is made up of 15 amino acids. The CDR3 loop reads CASRRTSGPYNEQFF. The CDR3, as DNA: TGTGCCAGCAGGAGGACTAGCGGTCCCTACAATGAGCAGTTCTTC.

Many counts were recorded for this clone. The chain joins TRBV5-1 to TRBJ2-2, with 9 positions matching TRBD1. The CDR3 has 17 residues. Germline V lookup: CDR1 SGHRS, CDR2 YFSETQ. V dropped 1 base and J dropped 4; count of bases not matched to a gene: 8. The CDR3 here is CASSLTGTGSGTGELFF. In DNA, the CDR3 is TGCGCCAGCAGCTTGACCGGGACAGGGAGTGGCACCGGGGAGCTGTTTTTT.

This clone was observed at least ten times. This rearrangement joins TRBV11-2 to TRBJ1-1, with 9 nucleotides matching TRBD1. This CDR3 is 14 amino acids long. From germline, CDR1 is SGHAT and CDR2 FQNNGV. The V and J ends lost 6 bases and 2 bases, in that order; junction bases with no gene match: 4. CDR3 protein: CASRGTGYNTEAFF. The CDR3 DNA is TGTGCCAGCAGGGGGACAGGGTATAACACTGAAGCTTTCTTT. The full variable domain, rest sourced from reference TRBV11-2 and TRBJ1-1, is EAGVAQSPRYKIIEKRQSVAFWCNPISGHATLYWYQQILGQGPKLLIQFQNNGVVDDSQLPKDRFSAERLKGVDSTLKIQPAKLEDSAVYLCASRGTGYNTEAFFGQGTRLTVV.

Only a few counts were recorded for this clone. The CDR3 DNA follows: TGTGCCAGCAGTTTCGCCCGACAGGGTGGCTACACCTTC. It codes for CASSFARQGGYTF. The chain employs TRBV27 and TRBJ1-2, with TRBD1 matching 7 bases. The CDR3 loop spans 13 amino acids. The germline CDR1 and CDR2 sequences are MNHEY and SMNVEV (reference sequence). J lost 7 bases, V lost 3 bases, and 5 bases had no gene match.

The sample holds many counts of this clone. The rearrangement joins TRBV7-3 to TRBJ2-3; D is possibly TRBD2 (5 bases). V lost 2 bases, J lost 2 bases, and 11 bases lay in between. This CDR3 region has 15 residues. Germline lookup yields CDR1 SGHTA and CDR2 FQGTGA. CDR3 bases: TGTGCCAGCAGCTTAGTAGCGAGTTCCACAGATACGCAGTATTTT. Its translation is CASSLVASSTDTQYF.

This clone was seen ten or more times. CDR3 nucleotides: TGTGCCCCCACCCAGACTAGCGGGGGCGGAGATACGCAGTATTTT. It yields the protein CAPTQTSGGGDTQYF. The chain links TRBV19 to TRBJ2-3; 12 bases match TRBD2. V was pared by 11 bases and J by 5 bases, with 11 bases of the junction left unmatched. CDR3 length: 15 amino acids. Per the germline V gene, CDR1 is LNHDA and CDR2 is SQIVND (reference sequence).